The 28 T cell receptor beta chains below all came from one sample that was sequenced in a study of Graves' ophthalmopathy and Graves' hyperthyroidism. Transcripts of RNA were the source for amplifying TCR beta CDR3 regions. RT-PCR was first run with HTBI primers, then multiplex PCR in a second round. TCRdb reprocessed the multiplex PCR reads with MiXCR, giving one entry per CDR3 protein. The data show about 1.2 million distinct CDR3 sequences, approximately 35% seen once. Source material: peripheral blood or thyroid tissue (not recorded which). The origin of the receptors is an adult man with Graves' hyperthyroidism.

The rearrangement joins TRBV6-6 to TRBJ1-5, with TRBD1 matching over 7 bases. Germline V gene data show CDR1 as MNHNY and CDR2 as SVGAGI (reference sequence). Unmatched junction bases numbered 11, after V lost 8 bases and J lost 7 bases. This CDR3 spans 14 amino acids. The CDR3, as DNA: TGTGCCAGCGGCCGACAGGGTGTCCGGCAGCCCCAGCATTTT. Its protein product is CASGRQGVRQPQHF.

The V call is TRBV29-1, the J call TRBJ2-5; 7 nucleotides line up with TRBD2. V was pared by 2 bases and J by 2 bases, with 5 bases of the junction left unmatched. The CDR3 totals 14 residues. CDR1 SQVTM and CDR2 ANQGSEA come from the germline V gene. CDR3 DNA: TGCAGCGTTGAAACGGGGGGATTTCAAGAGACCCAGTACTTC. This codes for CSVETGGFQETQYF.

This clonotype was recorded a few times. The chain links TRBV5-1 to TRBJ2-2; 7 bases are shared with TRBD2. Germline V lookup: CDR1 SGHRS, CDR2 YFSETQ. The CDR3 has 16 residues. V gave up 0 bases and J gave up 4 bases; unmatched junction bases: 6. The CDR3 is CASSLEGAGFTGELFF. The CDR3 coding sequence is TGCGCCAGCAGCTTGGAGGGAGCGGGGTTCACCGGGGAGCTGTTTTTT.

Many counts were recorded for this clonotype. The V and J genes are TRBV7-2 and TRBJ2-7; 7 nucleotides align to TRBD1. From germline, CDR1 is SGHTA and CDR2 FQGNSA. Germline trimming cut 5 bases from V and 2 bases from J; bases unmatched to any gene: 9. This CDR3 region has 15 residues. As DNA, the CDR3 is TGTGCCAGCAGCGATTCAGGACAGGCCGCCTACGAGCAGTACTTC. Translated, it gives CASSDSGQAAYEQYF.

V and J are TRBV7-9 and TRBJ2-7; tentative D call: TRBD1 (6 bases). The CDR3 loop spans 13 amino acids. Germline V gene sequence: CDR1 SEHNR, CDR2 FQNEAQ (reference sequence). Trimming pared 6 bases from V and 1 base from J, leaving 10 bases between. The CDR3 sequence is CASRPQGSYEQYF. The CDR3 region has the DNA TGTGCCAGCAGGCCTCAGGGGTCCTACGAGCAGTACTTC. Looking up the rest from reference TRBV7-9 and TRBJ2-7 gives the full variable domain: DTGVSQNPRHKITKRGQNVTFRCDPISEHNRLYWYRQTLGQGPEFLTYFQNEAQLEKSRLLSDRFSAERPKGSFSTLEIQRTEQGDSAMYLCASRPQGSYEQYFGPGTRLTVT.

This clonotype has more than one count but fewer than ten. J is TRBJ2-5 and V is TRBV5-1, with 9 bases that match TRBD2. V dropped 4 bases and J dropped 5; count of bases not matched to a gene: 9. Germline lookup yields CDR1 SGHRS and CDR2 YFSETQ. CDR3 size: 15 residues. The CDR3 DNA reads TGCGCCAGCAGCCGCCGGGCAAGCGGGGGGGAGACCCAGTACTTC. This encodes CASSRRASGGETQYF.

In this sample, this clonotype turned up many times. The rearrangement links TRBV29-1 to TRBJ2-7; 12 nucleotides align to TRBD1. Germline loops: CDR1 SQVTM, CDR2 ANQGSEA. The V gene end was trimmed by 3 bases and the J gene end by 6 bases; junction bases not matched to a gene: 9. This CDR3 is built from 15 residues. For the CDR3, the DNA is TGCAGCGTTGATGGGACAGGGGGCCAGGCTGGCGAGCAGTACTTC. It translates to CSVDGTGGQAGEQYF.

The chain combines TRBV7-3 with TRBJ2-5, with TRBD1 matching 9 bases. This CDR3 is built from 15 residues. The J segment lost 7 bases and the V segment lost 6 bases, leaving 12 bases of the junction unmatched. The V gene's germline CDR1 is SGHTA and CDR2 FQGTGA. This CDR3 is CASRPGQGDVGTQYF. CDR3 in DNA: TGTGCCAGCAGACCGGGACAGGGAGACGTTGGGACCCAGTACTTC. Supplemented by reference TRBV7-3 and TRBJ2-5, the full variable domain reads GAGVSQTPSNKVTEKGKYVELRCDPISGHTALYWYRQSLGQGPEFLIYFQGTGAADDSGLPNDRFFAVRPEGSVSTLKIQRTERGDSAVYLCASRPGQGDVGTQYFGPGTRLLVL.

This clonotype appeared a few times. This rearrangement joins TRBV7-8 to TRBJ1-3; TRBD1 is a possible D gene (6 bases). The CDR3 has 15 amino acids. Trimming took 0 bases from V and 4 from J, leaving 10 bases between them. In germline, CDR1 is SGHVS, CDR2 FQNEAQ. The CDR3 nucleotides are TGTGCCAGCAGCTTAGCGACAGGTTACGGAAACACCATATATTTT. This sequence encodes CASSLATGYGNTIYF.

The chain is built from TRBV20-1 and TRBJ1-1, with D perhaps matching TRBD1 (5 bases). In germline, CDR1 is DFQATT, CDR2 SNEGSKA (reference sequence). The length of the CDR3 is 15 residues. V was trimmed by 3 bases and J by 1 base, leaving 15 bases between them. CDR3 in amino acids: CSASKQRGANTEAFF. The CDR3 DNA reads TGCAGTGCTAGCAAACAGCGGGGCGCGAACACTGAAGCTTTCTTT.

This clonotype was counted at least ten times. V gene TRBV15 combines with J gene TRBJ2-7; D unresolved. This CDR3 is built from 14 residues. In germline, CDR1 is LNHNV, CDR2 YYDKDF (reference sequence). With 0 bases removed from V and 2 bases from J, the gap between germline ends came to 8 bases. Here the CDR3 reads CATSRDSGAYEQYF. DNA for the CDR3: TGTGCCACCAGCAGAGACTCAGGAGCCTACGAGCAGTACTTC.

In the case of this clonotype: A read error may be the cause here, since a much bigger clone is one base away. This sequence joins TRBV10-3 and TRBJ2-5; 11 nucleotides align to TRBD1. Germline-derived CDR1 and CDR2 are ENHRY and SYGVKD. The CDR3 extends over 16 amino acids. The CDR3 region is CAISVGQGAVGEAQYF. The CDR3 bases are TGTGCCATCAGTGTAGGACAGGGGGCAGTTGGAGAGGCCCAGTACTTC.

The CDR3: CSTRTGNSPLHF. The CDR3 DNA sequence: TGCAGCACCCGGACAGGGAATTCACCCCTCCACTTT. This rearrangement joins TRBV29-1 to TRBJ1-6; 8 nucleotides align to TRBD1. Germline values: CDR1 SQVTM, CDR2 ANQGSEA. CDR3 length equals 12 residues. The trim removed 8 bases at V and 7 bases at J, leaving 4 bases unmatched.

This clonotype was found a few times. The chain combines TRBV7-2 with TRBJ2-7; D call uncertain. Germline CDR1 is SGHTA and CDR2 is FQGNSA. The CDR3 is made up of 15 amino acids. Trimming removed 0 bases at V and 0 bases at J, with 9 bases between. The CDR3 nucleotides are TGTGCCAGCAGCTTAGCGTGGCGGAGCTCCTACGAGCAGTACTTC. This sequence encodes CASSLAWRSSYEQYF.

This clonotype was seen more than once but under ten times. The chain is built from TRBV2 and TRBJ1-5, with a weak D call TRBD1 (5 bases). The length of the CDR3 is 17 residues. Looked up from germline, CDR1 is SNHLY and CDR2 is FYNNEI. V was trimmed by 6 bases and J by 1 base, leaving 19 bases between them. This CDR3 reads CASSATGGQGSNQPQHF. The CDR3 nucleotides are TGTGCCAGCAGCGCCACGGGGGGTCAGGGAAGCAATCAGCCCCAGCATTTT.

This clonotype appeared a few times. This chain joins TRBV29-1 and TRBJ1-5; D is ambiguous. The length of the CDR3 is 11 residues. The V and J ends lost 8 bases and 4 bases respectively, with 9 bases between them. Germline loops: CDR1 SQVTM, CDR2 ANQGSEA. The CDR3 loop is CSLGQNQPQHF. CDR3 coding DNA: TGCAGCTTAGGCCAGAATCAGCCCCAGCATTTT.

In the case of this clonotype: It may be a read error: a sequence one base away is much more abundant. Here the CDR3 reads CASGGDDTGELFF. CDR3 coding DNA: TGTGCCAGCGGGGGGGACGACACCGGGGAGCTGTTTTTT. This chain connects TRBV28 to TRBJ2-2; 7 bases map to TRBD2. CDR3 length: 13 residues. Germline V gene lookup returns CDR1 MDHEN and CDR2 SYDVKM. The ends lost 8 bases at V and 3 bases at J; junction bases unmatched: 3.

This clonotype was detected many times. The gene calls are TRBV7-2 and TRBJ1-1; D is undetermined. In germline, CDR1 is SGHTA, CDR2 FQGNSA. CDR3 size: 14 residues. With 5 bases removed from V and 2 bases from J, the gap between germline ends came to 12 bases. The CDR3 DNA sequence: TGTGCCAGCAGCCCTAGAGTAAGAAACACTGAAGCTTTCTTT. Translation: CASSPRVRNTEAFF. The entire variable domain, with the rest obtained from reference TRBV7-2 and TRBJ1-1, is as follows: GAGVSQSPSNKVTEKGKDVELRCDPISGHTALYWYRQSLGQGLEFLIYFQGNSAPDKSGLPSDRFSAERTGGSVSTLTIQRTQQEDSAVYLCASSPRVRNTEAFFGQGTRLTVV.

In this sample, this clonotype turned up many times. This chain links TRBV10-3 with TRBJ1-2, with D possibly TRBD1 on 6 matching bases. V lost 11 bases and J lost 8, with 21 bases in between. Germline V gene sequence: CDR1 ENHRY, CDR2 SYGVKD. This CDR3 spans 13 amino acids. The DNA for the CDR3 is TGTGCCTCCATCGGTGCATCGGGGGGCGGCTACACCTTC. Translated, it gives CASIGASGGGYTF.

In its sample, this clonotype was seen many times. This CDR3 is CASSHRLAYEQYF. Here the CDR3 DNA reads TGTGCCAGCAGTCACAGACTAGCCTACGAGCAGTACTTC. The gene calls are TRBV6-5 and TRBJ2-7, with D possibly matching TRBD2 (6 bases). The V and J ends lost 5 bases and 2 bases respectively, with 10 bases between them. Germline CDR1 and CDR2: MNHEY and SVGAGI. CDR3 length equals 13 residues.

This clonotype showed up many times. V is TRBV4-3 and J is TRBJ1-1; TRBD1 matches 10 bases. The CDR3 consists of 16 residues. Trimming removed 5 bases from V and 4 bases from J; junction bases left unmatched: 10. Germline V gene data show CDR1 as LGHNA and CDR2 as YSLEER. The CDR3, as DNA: TGCGCCAGCAGCGCGGTGGGACAGGGGACGGGCACTGAAGCTTTCTTT. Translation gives CASSAVGQGTGTEAFF.

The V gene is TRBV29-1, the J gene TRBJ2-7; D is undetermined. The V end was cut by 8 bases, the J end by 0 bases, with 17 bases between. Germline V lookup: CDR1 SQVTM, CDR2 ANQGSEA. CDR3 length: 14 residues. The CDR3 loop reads CSWPDGQSSYEQYF. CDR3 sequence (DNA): TGCAGCTGGCCGGACGGTCAAAGCTCCTACGAGCAGTACTTC.

For the CDR3, the DNA is TGCAGCTTATACCCAAACAGCCCTGAAGCTTTCTTT. Protein sequence: CSLYPNSPEAFF. The chain couples TRBV29-1 to TRBJ1-1; unclear D gene. Per germline, CDR1 SQVTM and CDR2 ANQGSEA. The CDR3 runs to 12 residues. The V end was cut by 8 bases, the J end by 6 bases, with 16 bases between.

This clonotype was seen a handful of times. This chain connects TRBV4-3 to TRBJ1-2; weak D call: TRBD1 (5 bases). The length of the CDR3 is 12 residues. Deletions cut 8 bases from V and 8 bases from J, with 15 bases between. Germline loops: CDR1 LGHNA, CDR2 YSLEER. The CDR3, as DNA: TGCGCCAGCGGTTCAGGGAAACGCGGCTACACCTTC. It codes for CASGSGKRGYTF.

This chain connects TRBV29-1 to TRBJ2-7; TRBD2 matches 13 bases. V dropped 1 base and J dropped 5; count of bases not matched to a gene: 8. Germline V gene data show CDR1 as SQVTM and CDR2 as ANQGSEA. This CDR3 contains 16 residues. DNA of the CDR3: TGCAGCGTTGAAGGTTGGACTAGCGGGAGAACCCACGAGCAGTACTTC. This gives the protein CSVEGWTSGRTHEQYF.

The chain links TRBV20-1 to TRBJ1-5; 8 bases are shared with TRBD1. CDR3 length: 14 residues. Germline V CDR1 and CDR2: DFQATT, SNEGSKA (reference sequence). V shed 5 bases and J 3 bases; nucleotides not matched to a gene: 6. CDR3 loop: CSAHTGGLNQPQHF. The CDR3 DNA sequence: TGCAGTGCTCATACAGGGGGACTCAATCAGCCCCAGCATTTT.

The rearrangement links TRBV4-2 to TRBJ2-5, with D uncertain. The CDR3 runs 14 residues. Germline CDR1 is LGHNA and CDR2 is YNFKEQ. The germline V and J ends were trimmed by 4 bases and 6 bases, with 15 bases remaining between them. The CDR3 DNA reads TGTGCCAGCAGCCCCCAGGACCCTACGAAGACCCAGTACTTC. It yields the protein CASSPQDPTKTQYF.

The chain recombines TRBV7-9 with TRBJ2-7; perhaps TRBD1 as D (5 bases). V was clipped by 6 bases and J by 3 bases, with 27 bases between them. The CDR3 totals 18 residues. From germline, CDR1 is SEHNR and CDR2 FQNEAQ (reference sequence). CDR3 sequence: CASSSPRFLGQTDYEQYF. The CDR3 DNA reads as TGTGCCAGCAGTTCGCCGCGTTTTCTTGGACAAACGGACTACGAGCAGTACTTC.